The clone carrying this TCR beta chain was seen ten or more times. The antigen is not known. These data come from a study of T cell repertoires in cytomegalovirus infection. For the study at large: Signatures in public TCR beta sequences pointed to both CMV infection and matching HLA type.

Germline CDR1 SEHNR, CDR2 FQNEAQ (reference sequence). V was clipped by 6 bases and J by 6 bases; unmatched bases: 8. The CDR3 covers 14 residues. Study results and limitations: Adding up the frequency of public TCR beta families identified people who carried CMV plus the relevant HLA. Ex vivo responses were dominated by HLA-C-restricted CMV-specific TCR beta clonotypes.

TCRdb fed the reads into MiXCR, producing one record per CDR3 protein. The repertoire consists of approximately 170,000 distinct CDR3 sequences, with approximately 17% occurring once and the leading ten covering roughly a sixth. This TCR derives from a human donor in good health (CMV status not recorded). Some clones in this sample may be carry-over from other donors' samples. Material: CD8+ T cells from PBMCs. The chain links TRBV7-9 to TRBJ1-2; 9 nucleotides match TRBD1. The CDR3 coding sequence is TGTGCCAGCAGACCCGGACAGGGGATGGATGGCTACACCTTC. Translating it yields CASRPGQGMDGYTF.